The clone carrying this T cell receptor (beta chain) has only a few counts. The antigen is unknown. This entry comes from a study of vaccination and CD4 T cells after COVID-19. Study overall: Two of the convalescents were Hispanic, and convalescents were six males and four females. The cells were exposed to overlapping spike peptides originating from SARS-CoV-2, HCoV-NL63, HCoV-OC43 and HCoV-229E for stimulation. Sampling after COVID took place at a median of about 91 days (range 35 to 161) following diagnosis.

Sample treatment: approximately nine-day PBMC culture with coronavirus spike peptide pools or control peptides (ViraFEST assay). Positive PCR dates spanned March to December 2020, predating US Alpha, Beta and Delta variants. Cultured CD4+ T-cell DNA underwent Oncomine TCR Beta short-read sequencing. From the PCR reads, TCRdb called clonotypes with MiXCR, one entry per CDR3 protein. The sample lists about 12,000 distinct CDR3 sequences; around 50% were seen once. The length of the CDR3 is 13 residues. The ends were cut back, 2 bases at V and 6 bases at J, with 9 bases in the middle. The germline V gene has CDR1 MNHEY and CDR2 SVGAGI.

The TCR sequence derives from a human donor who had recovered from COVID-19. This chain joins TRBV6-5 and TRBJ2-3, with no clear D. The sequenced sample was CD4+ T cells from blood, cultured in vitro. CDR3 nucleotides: TGTGCCAGCAGTTACCCGCAAAGGGATACGCAGTATTTT. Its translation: CASSYPQRDTQYF.